This is a list of T cell receptor beta chains from one sample in a study of T cell responses to AZD1222 COVID-19 vaccine. Sequencing was performed with immunoSEQ multiplex PCR; in TCRdb, only in-frame clones are kept and a portion is missing. The table records around 150,000 clones, approximately 90% of them present only once. The sample was peripheral blood, taken 28 days after the second AZD1222 dose. These receptors were obtained from an adult who received the AZD1222 COVID-19 vaccine. CDR3s include the opening cysteine and the closing phenylalanine or tryptophan. D genes are given only for firm matches. Size values are once, few and many counts, or a class for expanded clones, and some rows have none.

>NA|TRBD2|TRBV5-5|TRBJ2-3
TGTGCCAGCAGATTAGCGGGGGGGTCCACAGATACGCAGTATTTT
CASRLAGGSTDTQYF
>NA|NA|TRBV7-9|TRBJ1-6
TGTGCCAGCCGTCGGGGTAGTAATTCACCCCTCCACTTT
CASRRGSNSPLHF
>NA|TRBD1|TRBV10-2|TRBJ1-5
TGCGCCAGCAGCTTGGGACAGGGGGCCCGGCAGCCCCAGCATTTT
CASSLGQGARQPQHF
>NA|NA|TRBV5-6|TRBJ1-1
TGTGCCAGCAGCTTCAGTTCAGGGACCCCTGAAGCTTTCTTT
CASSFSSGTPEAFF
>NA|TRBD1|TRBV3-1/TRBV3-2|TRBJ2-2
TGTGCCAGCAGCACCCACAGGGGGCTAGCGGCCGGGGAGCTGTTTTTT
CASSTHRGLAAGELFF
>NA|NA|TRBV30|TRBJ1-5
TGTGCCTGGAGTAGTGGAAATCAGCCCCAGCATTTT
CAWSSGNQPQHF
>NA|NA|TRBV30|TRBJ1-2
TGTGCCTGGGGACCTAGGACAAAGGGTTATGGCTACACCTTC
CAWGPRTKGYGYTF
>NA|TRBD2|TRBV7-2|TRBJ2-1
TGTGCCAGCAGCTCCCAGCTACGCCAGCGGGGGACGGATGAGCAGTTCTTC
CASSSQLRQRGTDEQFF
>NA|NA|TRBV30|TRBJ1-2
TGTGCCCGGGCCGCGACTTCTTACTATGGCTACACCTTC
CARAATSYYGYTF
>NA|TRBD2|TRBV29-1|TRBJ2-7
TGCAGCGTTGCCCGGGAGGGAACCTACGAGCAGTACTTC
CSVAREGTYEQYF
>once|NA|TRBV6-6|TRBJ1-5
TGTGCCAGCAGTCCCCACCGGGACAAAAAAGGCAATCAGCCCCAGCATTTT
CASSPHRDKKGNQPQHF
>NA|NA|TRBV19|TRBJ1-2
TGTGCCAGTGGGCTACTGGACTTGTATGGCTATGGCTACACCTTC
CASGLLDLYGYGYTF
>few|NA|TRBV3-1/TRBV3-2|TRBJ2-7
TGTGCCAGCAGCCAAGATGGGGCGGCCAGCTCCTACGAGCAGTACTTC
CASSQDGAASSYEQYF
>NA|NA|TRBV29-1|TRBJ2-1
TGCAGCACCCTCGGGTCTGCGACAAGAGATGAGCAGTTCTTC
CSTLGSATRDEQFF
>NA|NA|TRBV4-2|TRBJ1-1
TGTGCCAGCAGCCAAGAGGGGGCTGAAGCTTTCTTT
CASSQEGAEAFF
>NA|NA|TRBV13|TRBJ1-2
TGTGCCAGCAGCCAGACAGGATATGGCTACACCTTC
CASSQTGYGYTF